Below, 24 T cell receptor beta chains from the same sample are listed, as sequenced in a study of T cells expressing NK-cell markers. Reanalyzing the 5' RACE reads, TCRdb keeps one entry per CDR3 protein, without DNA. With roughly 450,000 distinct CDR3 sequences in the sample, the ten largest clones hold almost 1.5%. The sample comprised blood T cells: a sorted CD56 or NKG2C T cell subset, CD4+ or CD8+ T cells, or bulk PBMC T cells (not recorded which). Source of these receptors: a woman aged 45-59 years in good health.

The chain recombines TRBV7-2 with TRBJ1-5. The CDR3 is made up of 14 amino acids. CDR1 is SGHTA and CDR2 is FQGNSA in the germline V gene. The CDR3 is CASSFRIGNQPQHF.

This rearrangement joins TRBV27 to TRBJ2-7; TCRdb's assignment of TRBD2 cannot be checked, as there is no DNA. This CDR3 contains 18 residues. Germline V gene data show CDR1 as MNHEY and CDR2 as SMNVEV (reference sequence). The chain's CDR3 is CASSLSATRLAGASEQYF.

The CDR3 loop reads CASFGGRQPQHF. The rearrangement uses TRBV12-3 or TRBV12-4 and TRBJ1-5; TCRdb's D call, TRBD1, is unchecked because there is no DNA. The CDR3 covers 12 residues.

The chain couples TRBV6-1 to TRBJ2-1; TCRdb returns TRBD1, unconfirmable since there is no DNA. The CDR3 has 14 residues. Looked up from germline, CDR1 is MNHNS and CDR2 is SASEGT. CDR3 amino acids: CASSEIYVPNEQFF.

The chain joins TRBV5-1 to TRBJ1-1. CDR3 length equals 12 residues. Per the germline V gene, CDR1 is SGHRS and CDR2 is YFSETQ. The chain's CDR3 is CASSISNTEAFF.

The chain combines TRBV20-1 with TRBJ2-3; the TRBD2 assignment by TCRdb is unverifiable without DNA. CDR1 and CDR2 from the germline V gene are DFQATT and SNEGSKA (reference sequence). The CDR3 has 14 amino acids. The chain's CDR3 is CSAVPGLVTDTQYF.

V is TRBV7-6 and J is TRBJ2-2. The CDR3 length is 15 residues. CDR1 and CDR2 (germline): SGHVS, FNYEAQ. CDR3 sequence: CASSYTTVNTGELFF.

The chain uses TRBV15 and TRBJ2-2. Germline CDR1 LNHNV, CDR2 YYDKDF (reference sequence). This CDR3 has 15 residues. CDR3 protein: CATSRDKVGTGELFF.

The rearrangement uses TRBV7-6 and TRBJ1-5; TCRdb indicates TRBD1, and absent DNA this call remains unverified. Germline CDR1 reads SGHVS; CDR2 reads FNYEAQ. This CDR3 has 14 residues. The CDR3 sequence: CASSSRGFGEPQHF.

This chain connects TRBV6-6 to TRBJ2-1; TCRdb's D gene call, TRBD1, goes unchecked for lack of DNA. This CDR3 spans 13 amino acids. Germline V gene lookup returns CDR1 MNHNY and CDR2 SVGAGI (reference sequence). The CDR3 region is CASSYGAPGEQFF.

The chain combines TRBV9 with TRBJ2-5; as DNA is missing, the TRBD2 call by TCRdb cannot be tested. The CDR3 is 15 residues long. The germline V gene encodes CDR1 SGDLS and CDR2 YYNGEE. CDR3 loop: CASSPAGGRGRTQYF.

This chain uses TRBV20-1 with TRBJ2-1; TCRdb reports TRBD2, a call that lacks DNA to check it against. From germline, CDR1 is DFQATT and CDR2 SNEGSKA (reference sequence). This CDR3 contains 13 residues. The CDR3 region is CSARVPLEREQFF.

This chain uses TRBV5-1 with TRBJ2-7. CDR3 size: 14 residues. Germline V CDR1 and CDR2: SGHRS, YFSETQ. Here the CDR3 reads CASSLAPLSYEQYF.

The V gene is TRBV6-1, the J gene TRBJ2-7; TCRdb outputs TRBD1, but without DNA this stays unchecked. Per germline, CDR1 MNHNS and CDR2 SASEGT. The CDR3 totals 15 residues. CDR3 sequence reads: CASQVLGTGGYEQYF.

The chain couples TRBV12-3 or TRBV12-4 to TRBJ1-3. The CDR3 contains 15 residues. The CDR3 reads CASSLRSISGNTIYF.

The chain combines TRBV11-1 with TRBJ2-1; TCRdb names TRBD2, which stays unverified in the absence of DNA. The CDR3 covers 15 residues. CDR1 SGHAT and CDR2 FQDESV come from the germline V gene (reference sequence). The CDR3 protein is CASSLKAGGWDEQFF.

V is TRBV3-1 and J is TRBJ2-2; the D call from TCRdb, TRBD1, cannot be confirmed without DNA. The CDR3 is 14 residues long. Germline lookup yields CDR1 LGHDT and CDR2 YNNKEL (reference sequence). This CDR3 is CASSHVLNTGELFF. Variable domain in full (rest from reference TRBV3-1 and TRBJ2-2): DTAVSQTPKYLVTQMGNDKSIKCEQNLGHDTMYWYKQDSKKFLKIMFSYNNKELIINETVPNRFSPKSPDKAHLNLHINSLELGDSAVYFCASSHVLNTGELFFGEGSRLTVL.

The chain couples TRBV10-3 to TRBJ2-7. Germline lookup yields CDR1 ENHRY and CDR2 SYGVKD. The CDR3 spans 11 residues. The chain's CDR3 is CAIGSSDEQYF.

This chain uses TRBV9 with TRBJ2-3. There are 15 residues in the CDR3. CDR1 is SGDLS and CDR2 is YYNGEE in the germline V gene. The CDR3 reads CASSVVEEVADTQYF.

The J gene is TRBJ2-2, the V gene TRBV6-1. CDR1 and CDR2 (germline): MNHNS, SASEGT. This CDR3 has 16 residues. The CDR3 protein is CASSEARLQVGGELFF.

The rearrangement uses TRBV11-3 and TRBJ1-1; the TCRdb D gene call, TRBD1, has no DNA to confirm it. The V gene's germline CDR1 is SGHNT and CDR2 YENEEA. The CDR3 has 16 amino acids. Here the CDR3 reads CASSPGTMSLNTEAFF.

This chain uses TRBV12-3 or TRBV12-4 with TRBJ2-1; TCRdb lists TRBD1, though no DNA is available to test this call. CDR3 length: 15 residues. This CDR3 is CASRPLDGKYNEQFF.

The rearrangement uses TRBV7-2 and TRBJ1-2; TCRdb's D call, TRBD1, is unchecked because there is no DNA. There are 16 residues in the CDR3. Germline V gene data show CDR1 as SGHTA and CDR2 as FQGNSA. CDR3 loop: CASSVDSTALGYGYTF.

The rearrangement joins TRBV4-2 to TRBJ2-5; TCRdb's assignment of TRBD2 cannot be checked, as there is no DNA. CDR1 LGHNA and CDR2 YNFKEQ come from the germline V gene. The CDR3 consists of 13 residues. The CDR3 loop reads CASSRAEEETQYF.